These 4 T cell receptor beta chains came from one sample sequenced in a study of T cells in Graves' hyperthyroidism and ophthalmopathy. Researchers amplified the TCR beta CDR3 regions from RNA transcripts. A set of HTBI primers served as the primers for a first-round RT-PCR of the TCR CDR3. One entry per CDR3 protein, called by TCRdb with MiXCR from the multiplex PCR reads. The table shows around 350,000 distinct CDR3 sequences, with approximately 20% occurring only once. The sequenced material came from blood. These receptors all stem from a woman aged 18-30 years with Graves' hyperthyroidism.

CDR3 nucleotides: TGTGCCAGCAGCCCCAACAACCAAGGCTCCCAGTACTTC. It is translated as CASSPNNQGSQYF. V and J are TRBV7-3 and TRBJ2-5; no definite D call. CDR3 size: 13 residues. Germline loops: CDR1 SGHTA, CDR2 FQGTGA. V dropped 5 bases and J dropped 9 bases, with 16 bases sitting between them.

This clonotype came up many times. The chain links TRBV12-3 or TRBV12-4 to TRBJ2-7; 7 nucleotides match TRBD2. The CDR3 extends over 14 amino acids. V shed 7 bases and J 2 bases; nucleotides not matched to a gene: 8. The CDR3 loop reads CASTLGTTTYEQYF. In nucleotides, the CDR3 is TGTGCCAGCACATTGGGGACTACGACCTACGAGCAGTACTTC.

This clonotype was detected only once. This chain links TRBV7-2 with TRBJ2-5; TRBD1 agrees at 7 bases. Germline loops: CDR1 SGHTA, CDR2 FQGNSA. The CDR3 totals 15 residues. Trimming cost V 7 bases and J 2 bases; bases outside gene matches: 10. CDR3 sequence reads: CASTQPGTAQETQYF. The CDR3 nucleotides are TGTGCCAGCACCCAACCCGGGACAGCACAAGAGACCCAGTACTTC. Full variable domain (missing parts from reference TRBV7-2 and TRBJ2-5): GAGVSQSPSNKVTEKGKDVELRCDPISGHTALYWYRQSLGQGLEFLIYFQGNSAPDKSGLPSDRFSAERTGGSVSTLTIQRTQQEDSAVYLCASTQPGTAQETQYFGPGTRLLVL.

This clonotype has just a few counts. The V call is TRBV13, the J call TRBJ2-3, with 8 bases identical to TRBD2. This CDR3 has 16 residues. Trimming removed 2 bases from V and 4 bases from J; junction bases left unmatched: 8. The germline V gene encodes CDR1 PRHDT and CDR2 FYEKMQ (reference sequence). In DNA, the CDR3 is TGTGCCAGCAGCTTAAGTAGACCGGGGGGGGCAGATACGCAGTATTTT. This encodes CASSLSRPGGADTQYF.